Here is one TCR beta chain with its context. The data derive from a study of blood T cell repertoires in COVID-19. Study-wide context: Acute and convalescent COVID-19 samples came from the United States, Italy and Spain. From T cells, B-cell-depleted T cells, or PBMCs came the material, which was cDNA or gDNA.

After removal of 0 bases from V and 3 bases from J, the junction contained 8 bases not matched to a gene. Looked up from germline, CDR1 is SGHDT and CDR2 is YYEEEE. This CDR3 is built from 19 residues. In the original workflow: Quantification of nucleated cells was approximated via reference gene primer amplification. TCRdb keeps only in-frame clones here, not all; method: immunoSEQ multiplex PCR. The D gene and trimming were derived from the DNA, and the V and J assignments and clone size from that table. This table has roughly 50,000 clones, 70% to 90% appearing once. The genes are TRBV5-6 and TRBJ2-3, with TRBD2 matching over 15 bases. Material for sequencing was peripheral blood. The TCR was taken from an elderly man with acute or convalescent COVID-19. CDR3 DNA: TGTGCCAGCAGCTTGGTCGGACTAGCGGGGGGGCCTGGTACAGATACGCAGTATTTT. It translates to CASSLVGLAGGPGTDTQYF.